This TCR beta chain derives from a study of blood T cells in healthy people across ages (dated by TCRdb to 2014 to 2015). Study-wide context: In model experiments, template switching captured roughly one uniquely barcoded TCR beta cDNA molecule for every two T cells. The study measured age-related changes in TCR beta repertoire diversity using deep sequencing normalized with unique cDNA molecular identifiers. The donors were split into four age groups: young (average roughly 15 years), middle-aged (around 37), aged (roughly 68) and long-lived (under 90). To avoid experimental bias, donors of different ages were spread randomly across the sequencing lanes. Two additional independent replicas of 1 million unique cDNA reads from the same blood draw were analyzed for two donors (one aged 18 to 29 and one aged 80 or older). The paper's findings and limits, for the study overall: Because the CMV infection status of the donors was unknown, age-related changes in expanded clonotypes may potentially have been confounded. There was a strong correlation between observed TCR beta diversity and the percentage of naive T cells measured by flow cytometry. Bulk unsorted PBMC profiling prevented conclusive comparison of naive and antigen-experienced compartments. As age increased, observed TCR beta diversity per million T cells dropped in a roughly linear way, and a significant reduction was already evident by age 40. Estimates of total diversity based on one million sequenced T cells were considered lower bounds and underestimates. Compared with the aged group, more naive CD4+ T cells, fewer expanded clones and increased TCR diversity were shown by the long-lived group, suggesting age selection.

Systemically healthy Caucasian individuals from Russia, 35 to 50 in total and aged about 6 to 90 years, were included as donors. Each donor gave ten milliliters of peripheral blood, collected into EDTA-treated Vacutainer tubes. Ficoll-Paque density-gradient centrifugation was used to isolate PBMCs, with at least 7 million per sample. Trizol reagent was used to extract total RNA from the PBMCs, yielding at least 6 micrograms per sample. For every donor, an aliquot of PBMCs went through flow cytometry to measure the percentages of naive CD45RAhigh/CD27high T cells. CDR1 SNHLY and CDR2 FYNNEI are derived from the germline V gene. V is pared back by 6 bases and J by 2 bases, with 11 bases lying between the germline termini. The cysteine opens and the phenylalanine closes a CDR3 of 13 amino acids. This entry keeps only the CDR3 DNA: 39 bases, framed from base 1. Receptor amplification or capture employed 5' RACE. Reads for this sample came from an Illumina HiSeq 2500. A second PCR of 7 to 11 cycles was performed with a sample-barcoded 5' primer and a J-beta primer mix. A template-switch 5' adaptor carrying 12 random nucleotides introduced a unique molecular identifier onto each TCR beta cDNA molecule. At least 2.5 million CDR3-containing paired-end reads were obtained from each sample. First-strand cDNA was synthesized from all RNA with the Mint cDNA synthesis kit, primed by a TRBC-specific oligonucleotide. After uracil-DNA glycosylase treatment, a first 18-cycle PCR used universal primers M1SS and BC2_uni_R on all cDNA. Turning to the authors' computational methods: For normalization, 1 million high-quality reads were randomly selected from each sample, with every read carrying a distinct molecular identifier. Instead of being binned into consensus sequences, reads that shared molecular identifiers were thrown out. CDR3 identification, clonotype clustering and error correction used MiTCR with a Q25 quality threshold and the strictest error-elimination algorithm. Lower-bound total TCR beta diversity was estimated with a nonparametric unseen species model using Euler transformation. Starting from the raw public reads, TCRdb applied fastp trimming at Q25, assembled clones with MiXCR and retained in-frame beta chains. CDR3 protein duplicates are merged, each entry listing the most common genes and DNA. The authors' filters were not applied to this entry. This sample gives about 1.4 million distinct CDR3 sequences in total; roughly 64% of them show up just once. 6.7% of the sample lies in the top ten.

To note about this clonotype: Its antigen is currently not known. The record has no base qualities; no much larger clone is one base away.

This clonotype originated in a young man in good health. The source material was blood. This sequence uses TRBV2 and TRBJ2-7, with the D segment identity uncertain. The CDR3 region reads CASRRRSPYEQYF. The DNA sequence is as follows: TGTGCCAGCAGACGCAGGAGCCCCTACGAGCAGTACTTC.